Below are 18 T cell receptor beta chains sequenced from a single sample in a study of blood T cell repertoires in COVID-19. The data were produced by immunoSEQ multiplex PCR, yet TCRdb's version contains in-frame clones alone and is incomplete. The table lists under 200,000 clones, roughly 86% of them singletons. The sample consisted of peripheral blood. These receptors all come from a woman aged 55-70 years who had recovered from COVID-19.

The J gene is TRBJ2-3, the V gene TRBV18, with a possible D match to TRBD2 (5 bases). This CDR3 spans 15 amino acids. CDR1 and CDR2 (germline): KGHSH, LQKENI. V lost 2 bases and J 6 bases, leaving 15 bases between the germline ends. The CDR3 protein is CASSPNVPGSDTQYF. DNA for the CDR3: TGTGCCAGCTCACCAAATGTACCGGGATCGGATACGCAGTATTTT.

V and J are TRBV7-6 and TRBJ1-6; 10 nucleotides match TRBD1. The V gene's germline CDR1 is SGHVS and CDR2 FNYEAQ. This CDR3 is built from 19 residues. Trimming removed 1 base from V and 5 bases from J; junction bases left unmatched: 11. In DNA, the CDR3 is TGTGCCAGCAGCTTAGAATGGACAGGGGGAACTCAGCATAATTCACCCCTCCACTTT. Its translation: CASSLEWTGGTQHNSPLHF.

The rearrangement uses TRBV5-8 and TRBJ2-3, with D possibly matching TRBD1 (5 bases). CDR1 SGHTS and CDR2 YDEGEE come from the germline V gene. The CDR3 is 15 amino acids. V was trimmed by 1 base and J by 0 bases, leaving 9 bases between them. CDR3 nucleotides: TGTGCCAGCAGCTTGTTTCGGACAAGCACAGATACGCAGTATTTT. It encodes CASSLFRTSTDTQYF.

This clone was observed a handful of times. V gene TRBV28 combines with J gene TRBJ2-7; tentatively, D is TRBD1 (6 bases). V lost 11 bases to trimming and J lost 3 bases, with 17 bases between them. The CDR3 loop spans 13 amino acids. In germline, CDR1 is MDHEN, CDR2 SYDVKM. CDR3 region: CAGGTSPLYEQYF. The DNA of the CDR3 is TGTGCCGGGGGCACATCACCCCTCTACGAGCAGTACTTC. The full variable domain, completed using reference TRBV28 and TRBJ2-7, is DVKVTQSSRYLVKRTGEKVFLECVQDMDHENMFWYRQDPGLGLRLIYFSYDVKMKEKGDIPEGYSVSREKKERFSLILESASTNQTSMYLCAGGTSPLYEQYFGPGTRLTVT.

The chain's CDR3 is CASAQGYEQYF. The CDR3 nucleotides read TGTGCCAGCGCTCAGGGCTACGAGCAGTACTTC. The V and J genes are TRBV12-3 or TRBV12-4 and TRBJ2-7; tentative D call: TRBD1 (5 bases). The CDR3 is 11 residues long. V was trimmed by 8 bases and J by 3 bases, leaving 8 bases between them.

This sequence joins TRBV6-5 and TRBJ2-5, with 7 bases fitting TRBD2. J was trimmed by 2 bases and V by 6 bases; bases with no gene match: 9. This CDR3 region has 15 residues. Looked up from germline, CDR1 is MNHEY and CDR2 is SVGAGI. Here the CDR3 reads CASRGGGTLQETQYF. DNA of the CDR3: TGTGCCAGCAGGGGCGGGGGAACCTTACAAGAGACCCAGTACTTC.

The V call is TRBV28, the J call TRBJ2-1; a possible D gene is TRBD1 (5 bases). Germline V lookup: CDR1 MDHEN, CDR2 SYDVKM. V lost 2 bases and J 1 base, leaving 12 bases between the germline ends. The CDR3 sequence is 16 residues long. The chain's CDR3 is CASSLEGARSYNEQFF. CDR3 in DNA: TGTGCCAGCAGTTTAGAAGGGGCTAGATCCTACAATGAGCAGTTCTTC.

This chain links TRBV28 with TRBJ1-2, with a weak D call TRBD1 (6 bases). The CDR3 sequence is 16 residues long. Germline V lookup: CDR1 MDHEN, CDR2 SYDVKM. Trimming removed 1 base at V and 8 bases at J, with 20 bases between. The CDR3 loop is CASSLFPSLGARGYTF. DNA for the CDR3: TGTGCCAGCAGTTTATTTCCCTCTTTGGGGGCCAGAGGCTACACCTTC.

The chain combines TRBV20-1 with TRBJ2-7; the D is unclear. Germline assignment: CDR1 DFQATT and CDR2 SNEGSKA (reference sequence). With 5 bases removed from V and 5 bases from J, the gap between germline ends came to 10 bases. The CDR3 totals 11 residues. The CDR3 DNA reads TGCAGTGCTCCTCAGTATCACGAGCAGTACTTC. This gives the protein CSAPQYHEQYF.

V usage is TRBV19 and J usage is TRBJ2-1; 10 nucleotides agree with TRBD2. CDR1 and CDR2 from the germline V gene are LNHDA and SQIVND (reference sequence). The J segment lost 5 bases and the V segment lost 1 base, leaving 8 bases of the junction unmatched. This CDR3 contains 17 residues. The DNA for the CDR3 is TGTGCCAGTAGTATAGCGGGGTGGACTAGCGGTGACAATGAGCAGTTCTTC. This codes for CASSIAGWTSGDNEQFF.

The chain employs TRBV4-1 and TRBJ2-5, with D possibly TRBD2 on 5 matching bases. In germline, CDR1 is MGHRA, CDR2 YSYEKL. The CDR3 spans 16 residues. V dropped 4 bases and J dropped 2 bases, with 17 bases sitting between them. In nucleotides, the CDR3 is TGCGCCAGCAGCCCTGGCACTAGGAGCGAACAAGAGACCCAGTACTTC. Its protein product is CASSPGTRSEQETQYF.

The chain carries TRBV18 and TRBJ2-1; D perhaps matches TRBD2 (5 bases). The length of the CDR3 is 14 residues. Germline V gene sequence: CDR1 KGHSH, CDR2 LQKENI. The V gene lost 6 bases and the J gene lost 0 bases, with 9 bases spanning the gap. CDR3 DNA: TGTGCCAGCTCTCTTGGGAGCTCCTACAATGAGCAGTTCTTC. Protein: CASSLGSSYNEQFF.

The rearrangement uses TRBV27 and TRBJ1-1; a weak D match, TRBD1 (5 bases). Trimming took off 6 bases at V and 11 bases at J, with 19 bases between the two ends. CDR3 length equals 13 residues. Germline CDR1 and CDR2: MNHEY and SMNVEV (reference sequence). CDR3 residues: CASSSAQGGEAFF. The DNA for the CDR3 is TGTGCCAGCAGCTCCGCGCAAGGAGGGGAGGCTTTCTTT.

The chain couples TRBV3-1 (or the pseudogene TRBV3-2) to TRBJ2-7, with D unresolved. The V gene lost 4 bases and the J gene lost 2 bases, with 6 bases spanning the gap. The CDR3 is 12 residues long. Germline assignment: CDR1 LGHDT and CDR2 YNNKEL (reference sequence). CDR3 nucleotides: TGTGCCAGCAGCCGTACAACCTACGAGCAGTACTTC. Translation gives CASSRTTYEQYF.

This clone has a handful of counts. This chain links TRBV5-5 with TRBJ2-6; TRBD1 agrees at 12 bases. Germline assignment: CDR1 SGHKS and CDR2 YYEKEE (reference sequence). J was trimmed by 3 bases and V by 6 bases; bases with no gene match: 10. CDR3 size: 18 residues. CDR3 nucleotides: TGTGCCAGCACCTCCCCCCGGGACAGGGGGCTTGGGGCCAACGTCCTGACTTTC. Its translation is CASTSPRDRGLGANVLTF. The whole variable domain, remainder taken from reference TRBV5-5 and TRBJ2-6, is DAGVTQSPTHLIKTRGQQVTLRCSPISGHKSVSWYQQVLGQGPQFIFQYYEKEERGRGNFPDRFSARQFPNYSSELNVNALLLGDSALYLCASTSPRDRGLGANVLTFGAGSRLTVL.

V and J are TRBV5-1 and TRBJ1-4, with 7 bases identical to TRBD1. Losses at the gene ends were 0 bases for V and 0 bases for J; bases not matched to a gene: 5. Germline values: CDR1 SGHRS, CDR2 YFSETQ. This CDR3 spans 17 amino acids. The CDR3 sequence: CASSLAGTAATNEKLFF. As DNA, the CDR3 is TGCGCCAGCAGCTTGGCCGGGACAGCCGCAACTAATGAAAAACTGTTTTTT.

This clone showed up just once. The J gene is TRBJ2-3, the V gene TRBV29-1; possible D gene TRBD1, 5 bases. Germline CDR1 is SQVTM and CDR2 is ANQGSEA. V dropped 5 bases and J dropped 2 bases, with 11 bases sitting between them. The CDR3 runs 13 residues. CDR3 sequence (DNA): TGCAGCGTTCGACAGTCGGCCACAGATACGCAGTATTTT. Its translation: CSVRQSATDTQYF.

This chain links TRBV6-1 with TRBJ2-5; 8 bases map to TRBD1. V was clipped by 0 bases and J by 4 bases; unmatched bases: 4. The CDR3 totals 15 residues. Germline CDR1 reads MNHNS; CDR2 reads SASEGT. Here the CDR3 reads CASSEAPGGAETQYF. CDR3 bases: TGTGCCAGCAGTGAAGCGCCAGGGGGCGCAGAGACCCAGTACTTC.